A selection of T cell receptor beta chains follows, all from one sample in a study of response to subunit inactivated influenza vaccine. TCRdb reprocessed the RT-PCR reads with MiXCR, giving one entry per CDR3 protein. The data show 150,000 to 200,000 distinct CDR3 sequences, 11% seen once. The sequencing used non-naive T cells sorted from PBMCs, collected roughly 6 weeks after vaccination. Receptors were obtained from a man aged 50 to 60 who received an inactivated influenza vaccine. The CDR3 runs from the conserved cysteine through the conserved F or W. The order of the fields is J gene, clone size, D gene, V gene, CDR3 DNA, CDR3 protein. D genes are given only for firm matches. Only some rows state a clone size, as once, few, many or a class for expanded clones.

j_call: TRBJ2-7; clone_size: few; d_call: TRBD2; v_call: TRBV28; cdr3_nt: TGTGCCAGCAGTTTATCCCTAGCGGGGGCAAGCTCCTACGAGCAGTACTTC; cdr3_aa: CASSLSLAGASSYEQYF
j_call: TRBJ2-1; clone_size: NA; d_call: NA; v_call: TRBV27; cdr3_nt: TGTGCCAGCAGTTTTGTCGGGGCGTATGAGCAGTTCTTC; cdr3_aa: CASSFVGAYEQFF
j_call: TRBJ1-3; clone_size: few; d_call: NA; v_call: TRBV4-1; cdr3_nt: TGCGCCAGCAGCCAACTACAGGGAAACACCATATATTTT; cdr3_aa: CASSQLQGNTIYF
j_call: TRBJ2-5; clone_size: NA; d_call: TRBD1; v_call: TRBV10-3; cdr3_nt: TGTGCCATCAAGGATACAGGGGTTGGGACCCAGTACTTC; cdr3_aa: CAIKDTGVGTQYF
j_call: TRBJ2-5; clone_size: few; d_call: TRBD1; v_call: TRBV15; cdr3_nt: TGTGCCACCAGCAGCTCGGACAGGGCCCAAGAGACCCAGTACTTC; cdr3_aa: CATSSSDRAQETQYF
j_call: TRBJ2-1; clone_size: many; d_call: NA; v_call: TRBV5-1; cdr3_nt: TGCGCCAGCAGCTTGGAGCGGGCAGGCACTAGCTCCTACAATGAGCAGTTCTTC; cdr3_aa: CASSLERAGTSSYNEQFF
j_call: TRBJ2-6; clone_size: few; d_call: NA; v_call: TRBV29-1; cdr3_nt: TGCAGCGTTCAACTGGCTGGGGCCAACGTCCTGACTTTC; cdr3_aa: CSVQLAGANVLTF
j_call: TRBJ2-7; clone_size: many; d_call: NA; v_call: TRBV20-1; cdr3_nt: TGCAGTGCTAGAGCGGATTACGAGCAGTACTTC; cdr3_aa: CSARADYEQYF
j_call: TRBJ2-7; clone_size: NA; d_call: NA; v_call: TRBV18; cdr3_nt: TGTGCCAGCTCAAGACAGAGTACCCCGGCGAAGCAGTACTTC; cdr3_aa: CASSRQSTPAKQYF
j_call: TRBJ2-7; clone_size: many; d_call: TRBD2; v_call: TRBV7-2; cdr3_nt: TGTGCCAGCAGCCCCATGGGAGGGCTCTCCTACGAGCAGTACTTC; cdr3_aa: CASSPMGGLSYEQYF
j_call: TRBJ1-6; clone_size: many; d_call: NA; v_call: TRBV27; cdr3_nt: TGTGCCAGCAGCCCGGGACGGTGGAATTCACCCCTCCACTTT; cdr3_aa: CASSPGRWNSPLHF
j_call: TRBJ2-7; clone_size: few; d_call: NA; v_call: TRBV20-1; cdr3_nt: TGCAGTGCATCGAAGGGGGGATTCTCCTACGAGCAGTACTTC; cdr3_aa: CSASKGGFSYEQYF
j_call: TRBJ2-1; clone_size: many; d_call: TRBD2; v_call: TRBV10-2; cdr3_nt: TGCGCCATTCGGACTAGCGGGAGGGCCACAGATGAGCAGTTCTTC; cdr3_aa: CAIRTSGRATDEQFF
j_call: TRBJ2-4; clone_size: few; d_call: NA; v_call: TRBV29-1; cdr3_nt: TGCAGCGTTGAATCTGGGGGCCCTGCCAAAAACATTCAGTACTTC; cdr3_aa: CSVESGGPAKNIQYF
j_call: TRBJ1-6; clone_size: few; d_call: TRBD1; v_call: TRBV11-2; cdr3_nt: TGTGCCAGCAGCTTAGACAGAAACAGGGGATCACCCCTCCACTTT; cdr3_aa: CASSLDRNRGSPLHF
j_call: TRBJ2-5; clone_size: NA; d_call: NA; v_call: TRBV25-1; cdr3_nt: TGTGCCAGCAGTGAATACCTCGGCGGGGGCCCCCAAGAGACCCAGTACTTC; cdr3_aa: CASSEYLGGGPQETQYF
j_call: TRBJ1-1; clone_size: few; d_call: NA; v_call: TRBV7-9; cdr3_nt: TGTGCCAGCAGCGACCCCCCAGGACAGTGGGGTGATGAAGCTTTCTTT; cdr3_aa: CASSDPPGQWGDEAFF
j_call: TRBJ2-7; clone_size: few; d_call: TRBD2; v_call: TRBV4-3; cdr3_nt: TGCGCCAGCAGCCCACTAGCGGGGGATTACGAGCAGTACTTC; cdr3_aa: CASSPLAGDYEQYF
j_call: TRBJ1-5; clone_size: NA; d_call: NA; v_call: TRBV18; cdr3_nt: TGTGCCAGCTCCTCGAATGGACAAGCTATCCAGCCCCAGCATTTT; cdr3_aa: CASSSNGQAIQPQHF
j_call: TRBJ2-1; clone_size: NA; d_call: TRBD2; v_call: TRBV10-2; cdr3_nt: TGCGCCAGCATAGGAACTAGCGGGAGCCTAAGAAGGAATGAGCAGTTCTTC; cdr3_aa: CASIGTSGSLRRNEQFF
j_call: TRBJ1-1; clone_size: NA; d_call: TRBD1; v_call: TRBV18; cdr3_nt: TGTGCCAGCTCACGGGACAGGACTCCCTTAGGGGAAGCTTTCTTT; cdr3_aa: CASSRDRTPLGEAFF
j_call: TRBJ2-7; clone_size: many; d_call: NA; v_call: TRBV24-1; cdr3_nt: TGTGCCACCAGTGATTTAGGAGGAGGGGAATACGAGCAGTACTTC; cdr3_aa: CATSDLGGGEYEQYF
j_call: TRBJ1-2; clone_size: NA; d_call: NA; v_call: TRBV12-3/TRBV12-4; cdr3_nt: TGTGCCAGCAGTTCACAGGGAGGGATCTATGGCTACACCTTC; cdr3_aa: CASSSQGGIYGYTF
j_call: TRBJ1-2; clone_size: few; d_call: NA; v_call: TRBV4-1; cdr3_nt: TGCGCCAGCAGCCAAGGTTTACAGCCAAGACCTAGCTATGGCTACACCTTC; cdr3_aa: CASSQGLQPRPSYGYTF
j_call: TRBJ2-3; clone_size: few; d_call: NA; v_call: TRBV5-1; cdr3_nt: TGCGCCAGCAGCTTAGTGACAGCGCACACAGATACGCAGTATTTT; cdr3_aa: CASSLVTAHTDTQYF
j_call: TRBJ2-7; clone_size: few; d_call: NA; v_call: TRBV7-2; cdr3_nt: TGTGCCAGCAGATCTCAGCCAGGGACCTACGAGCAGTACTTC; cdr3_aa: CASRSQPGTYEQYF
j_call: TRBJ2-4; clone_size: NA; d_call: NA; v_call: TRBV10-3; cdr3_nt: TGTGCCATCAGTGTAGGGGGCAAAAACATTCAGTACTTC; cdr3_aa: CAISVGGKNIQYF
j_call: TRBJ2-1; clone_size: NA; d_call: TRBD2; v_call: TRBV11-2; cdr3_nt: TGTGCCAGCAGCTTAAGATTCGCGGGGGGGCAGGATGAGCAGTTCTTC; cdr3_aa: CASSLRFAGGQDEQFF
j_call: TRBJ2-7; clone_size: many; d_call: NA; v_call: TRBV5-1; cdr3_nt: TGCGCCAGCAGCGTGGGCGGAAATTCCTACGAGCAGTACTTC; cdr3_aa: CASSVGGNSYEQYF
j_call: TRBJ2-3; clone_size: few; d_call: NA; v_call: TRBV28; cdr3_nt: TGTGCCAGCAGTTTATCCGACACGGGTACGCAGTATTTT; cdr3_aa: CASSLSDTGTQYF
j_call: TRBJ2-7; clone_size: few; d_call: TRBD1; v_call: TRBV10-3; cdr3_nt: TGTGCCATCAGGCAGGGGGCCCCCTACGAGCAGTACTTC; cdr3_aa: CAIRQGAPYEQYF
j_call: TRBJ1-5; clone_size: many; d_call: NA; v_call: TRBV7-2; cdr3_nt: TGTGCCAGCAGCGCCTCTGGACTGAACAATCAGCCCCAGCATTTT; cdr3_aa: CASSASGLNNQPQHF
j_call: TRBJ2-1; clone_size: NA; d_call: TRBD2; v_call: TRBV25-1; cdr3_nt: TGTGCCAGCAGTGGAGCTCTAGCGGGACAGTCCTACAATGAGCAGTTCTTC; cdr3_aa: CASSGALAGQSYNEQFF
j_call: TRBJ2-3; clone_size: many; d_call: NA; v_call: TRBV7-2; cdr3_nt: TGTGCCAGCGGGGCCCGGGACTCCCTGGCAGATACGCAGTATTTT; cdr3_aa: CASGARDSLADTQYF
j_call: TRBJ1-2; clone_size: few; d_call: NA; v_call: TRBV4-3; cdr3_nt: TGCGCCAGCAGCCAAGACAATCAGGGGCGTTATGGCTACACCTTC; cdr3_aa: CASSQDNQGRYGYTF
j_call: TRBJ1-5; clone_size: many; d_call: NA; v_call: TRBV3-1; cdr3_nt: TGTGCCAGCAGCCAACGAGACAGCTCTCAGCCCCAGCATTTT; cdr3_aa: CASSQRDSSQPQHF
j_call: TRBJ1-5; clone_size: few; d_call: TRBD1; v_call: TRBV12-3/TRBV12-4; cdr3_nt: TGTGCCAGCAGTCCGGTTGGGGACAGGGCCCATGGGCCCCAGCATTTT; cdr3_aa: CASSPVGDRAHGPQHF